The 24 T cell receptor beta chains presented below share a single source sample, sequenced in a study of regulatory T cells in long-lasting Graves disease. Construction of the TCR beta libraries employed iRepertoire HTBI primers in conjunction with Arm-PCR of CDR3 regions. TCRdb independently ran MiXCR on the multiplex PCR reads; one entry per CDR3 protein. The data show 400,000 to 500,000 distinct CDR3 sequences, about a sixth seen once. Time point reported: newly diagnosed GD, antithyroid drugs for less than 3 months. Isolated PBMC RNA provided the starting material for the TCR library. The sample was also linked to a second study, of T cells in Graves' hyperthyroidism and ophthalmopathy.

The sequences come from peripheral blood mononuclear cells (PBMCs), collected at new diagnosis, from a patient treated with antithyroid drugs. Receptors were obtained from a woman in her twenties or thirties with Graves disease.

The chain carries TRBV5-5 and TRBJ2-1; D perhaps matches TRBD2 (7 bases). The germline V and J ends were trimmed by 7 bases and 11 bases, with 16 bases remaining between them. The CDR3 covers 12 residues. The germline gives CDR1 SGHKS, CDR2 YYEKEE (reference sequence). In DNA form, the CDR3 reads TGTGCCAGCCGGGGGGACACCTTCCAGCAGTTCTTC. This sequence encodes CASRGDTFQQFF.

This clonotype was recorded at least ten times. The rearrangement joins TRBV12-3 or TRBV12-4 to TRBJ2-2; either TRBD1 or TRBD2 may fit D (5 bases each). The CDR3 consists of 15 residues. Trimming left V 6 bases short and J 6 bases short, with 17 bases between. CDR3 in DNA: TGTGCCAGCAGGAGGGGTGATATCTGGGCCGGGGAGCTGTTTTTT. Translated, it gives CASRRGDIWAGELFF.

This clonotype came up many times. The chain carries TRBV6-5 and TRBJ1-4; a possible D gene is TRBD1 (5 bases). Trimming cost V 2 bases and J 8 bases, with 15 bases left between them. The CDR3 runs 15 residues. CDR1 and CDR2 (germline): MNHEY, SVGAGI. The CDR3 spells CASSYDGGFNEKLFF. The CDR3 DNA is TGTGCCAGCAGTTACGACGGGGGTTTTAACGAAAAACTGTTTTTT.

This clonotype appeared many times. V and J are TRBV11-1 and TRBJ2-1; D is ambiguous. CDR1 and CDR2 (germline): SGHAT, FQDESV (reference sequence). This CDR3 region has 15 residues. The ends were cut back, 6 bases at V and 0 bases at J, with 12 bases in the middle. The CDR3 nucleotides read TGTGCCAGCAGATCTGCCTTGAGCTCCTACAATGAGCAGTTCTTC. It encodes CASRSALSSYNEQFF.

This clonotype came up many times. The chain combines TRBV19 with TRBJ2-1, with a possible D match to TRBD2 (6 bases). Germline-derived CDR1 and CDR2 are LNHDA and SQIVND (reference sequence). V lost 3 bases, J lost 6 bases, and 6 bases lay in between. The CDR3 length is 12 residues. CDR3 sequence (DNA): TGTGCCAGTAGTATGGGAGGCAATGAGCAGTTCTTC. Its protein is CASSMGGNEQFF. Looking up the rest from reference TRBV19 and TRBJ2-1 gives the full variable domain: DGGITQSPKYLFRKEGQNVTLSCEQNLNHDAMYWYRQDPGQGLRLIYYSQIVNDFQKGDIAEGYSVSREKKESFPLTVTSAQKNPTAFYLCASSMGGNEQFFGPGTRLTVL.

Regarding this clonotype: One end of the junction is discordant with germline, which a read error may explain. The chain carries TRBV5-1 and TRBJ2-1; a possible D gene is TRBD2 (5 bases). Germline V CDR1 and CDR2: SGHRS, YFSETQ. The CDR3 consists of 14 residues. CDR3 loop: CASSLRGPYNKQFF. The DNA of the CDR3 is TGCGCCAGCAGTCTTCGAGGGCCCTACAATAAGCAGTTCTTC.

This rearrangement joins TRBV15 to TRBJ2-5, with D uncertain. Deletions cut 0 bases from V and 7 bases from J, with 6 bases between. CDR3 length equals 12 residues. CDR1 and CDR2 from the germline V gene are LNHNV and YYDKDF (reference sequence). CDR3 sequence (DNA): TGTGCCACCAGCAGAGATATGGGGACCCAGTACTTC. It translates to CATSRDMGTQYF.

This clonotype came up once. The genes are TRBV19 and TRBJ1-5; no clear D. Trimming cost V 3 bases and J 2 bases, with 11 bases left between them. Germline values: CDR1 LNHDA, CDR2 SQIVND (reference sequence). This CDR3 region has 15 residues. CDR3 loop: CASSMVEGGNQPQHF. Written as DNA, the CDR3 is TGTGCCAGTAGTATGGTGGAGGGAGGCAATCAGCCCCAGCATTTT.

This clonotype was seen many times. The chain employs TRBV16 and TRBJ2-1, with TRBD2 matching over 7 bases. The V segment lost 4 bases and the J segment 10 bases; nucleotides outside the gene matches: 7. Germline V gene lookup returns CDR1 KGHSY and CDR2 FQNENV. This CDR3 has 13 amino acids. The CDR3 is CASSPKAGKEQFF. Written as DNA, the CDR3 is TGTGCCAGCAGCCCCAAAGCGGGAAAAGAGCAGTTCTTC. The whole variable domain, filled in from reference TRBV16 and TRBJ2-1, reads GEEVAQTPKHLVRGEGQKAKLYCAPIKGHSYVFWYQQVLKNEFKFLISFQNENVFDETGMPKERFSAKCLPNSPCSLEIQATKLEDSAVYFCASSPKAGKEQFFGPGTRLTVL.

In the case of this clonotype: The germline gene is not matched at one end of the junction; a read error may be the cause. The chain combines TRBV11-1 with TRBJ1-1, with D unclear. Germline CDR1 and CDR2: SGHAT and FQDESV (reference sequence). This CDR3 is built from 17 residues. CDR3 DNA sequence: TGTGCCAGCAGCTCATATACGACGGGCACGGAGAACACTGAAGCTCTCTTT. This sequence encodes CASSSYTTGTENTEALF.

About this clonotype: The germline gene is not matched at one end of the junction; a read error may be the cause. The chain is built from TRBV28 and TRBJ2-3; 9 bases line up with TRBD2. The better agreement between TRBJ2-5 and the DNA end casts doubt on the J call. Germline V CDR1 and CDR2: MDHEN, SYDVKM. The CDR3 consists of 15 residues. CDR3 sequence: CASSLAGGPLEAQYF. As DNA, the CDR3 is TGTGCCAGCAGTTTAGCGGGAGGGCCCTTAGAGGCCCAGTACTTC.

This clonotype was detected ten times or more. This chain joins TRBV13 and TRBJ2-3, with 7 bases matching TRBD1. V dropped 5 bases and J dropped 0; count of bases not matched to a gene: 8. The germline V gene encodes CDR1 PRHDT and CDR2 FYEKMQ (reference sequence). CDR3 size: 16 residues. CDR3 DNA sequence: TGTGCCAGCAGCGCCCGGGACAGCCCTAGCACAGATACGCAGTATTTT. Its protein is CASSARDSPSTDTQYF.

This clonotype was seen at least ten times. CDR3 loop: CSAKGGYQPQHF. For the CDR3, the DNA is TGCAGTGCGAAAGGGGGGTATCAGCCCCAGCATTTT. This chain connects TRBV20-1 to TRBJ1-5, with D perhaps TRBD1 (6 bases). Deletions cut 6 bases from V and 5 bases from J, with 11 bases between. The CDR3 sequence is 12 residues long. From germline, CDR1 is DFQATT and CDR2 SNEGSKA (reference sequence).

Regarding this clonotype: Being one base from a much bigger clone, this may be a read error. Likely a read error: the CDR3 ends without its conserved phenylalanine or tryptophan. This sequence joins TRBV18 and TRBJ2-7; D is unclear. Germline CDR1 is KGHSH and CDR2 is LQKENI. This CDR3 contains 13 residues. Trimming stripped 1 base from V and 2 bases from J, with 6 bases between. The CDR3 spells CASSPRSPYEQYL. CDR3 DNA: TGTGCCAGCTCACCACGGTCCCCCTACGAGCAGTACCTC.

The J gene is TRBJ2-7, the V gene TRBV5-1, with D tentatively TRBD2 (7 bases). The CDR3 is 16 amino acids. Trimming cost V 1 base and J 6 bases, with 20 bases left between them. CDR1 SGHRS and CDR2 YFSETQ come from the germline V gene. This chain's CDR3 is CASSLRGVAGAGEQYF. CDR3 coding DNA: TGCGCCAGCAGCTTGAGGGGGGTTGCGGGGGCCGGCGAGCAGTACTTC.

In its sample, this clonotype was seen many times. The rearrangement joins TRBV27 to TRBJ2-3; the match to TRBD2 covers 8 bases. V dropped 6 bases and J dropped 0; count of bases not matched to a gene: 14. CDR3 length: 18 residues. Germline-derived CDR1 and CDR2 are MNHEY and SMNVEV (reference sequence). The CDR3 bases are TGTGCCAGCAGCTTAACGGAACTAGCGGAGATTAGCACAGATACGCAGTATTTT. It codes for CASSLTELAEISTDTQYF.

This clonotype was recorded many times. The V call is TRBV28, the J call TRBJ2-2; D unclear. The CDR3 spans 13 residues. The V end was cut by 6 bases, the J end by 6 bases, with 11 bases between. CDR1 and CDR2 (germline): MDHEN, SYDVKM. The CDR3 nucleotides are TGTGCCAGCAGATTCTCAAATTCCGGGGAGCTGTTTTTT. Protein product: CASRFSNSGELFF.

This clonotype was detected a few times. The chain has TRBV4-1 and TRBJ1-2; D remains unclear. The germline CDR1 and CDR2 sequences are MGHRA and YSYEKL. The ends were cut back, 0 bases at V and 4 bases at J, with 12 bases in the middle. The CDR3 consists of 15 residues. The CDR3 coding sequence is TGCGCCAGCAGCCAAGAGCCCAGCCCATCCTATGGCTACACCTTC. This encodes CASSQEPSPSYGYTF.

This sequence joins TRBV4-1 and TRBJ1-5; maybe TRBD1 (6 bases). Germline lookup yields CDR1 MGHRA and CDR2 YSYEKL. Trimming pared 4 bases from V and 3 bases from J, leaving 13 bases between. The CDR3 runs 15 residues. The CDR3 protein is CASSLGRGYNQPQHF. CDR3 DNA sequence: TGCGCCAGCAGCCTGGGCAGGGGATACAATCAGCCCCAGCATTTT.

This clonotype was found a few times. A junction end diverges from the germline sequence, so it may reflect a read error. DNA of the CDR3: TGTGCCAGCAGTTATCCGGGACCGTCGAACACTGAAGCTCTCTTT. Translating it yields CASSYPGPSNTEALF. This sequence joins TRBV7-9 and TRBJ1-1; D perhaps matches TRBD1 (5 bases). The CDR3 contains 15 residues. CDR1 is SEHNR, CDR2 FQNEAQ, per germline (reference sequence).

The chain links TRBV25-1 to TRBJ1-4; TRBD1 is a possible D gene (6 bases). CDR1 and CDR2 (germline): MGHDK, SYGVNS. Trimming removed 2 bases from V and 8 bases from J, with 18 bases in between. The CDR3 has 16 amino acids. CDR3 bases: TGTGCCAGCAGTGAACAACAGGGTGGGGAAGAGGAAAAACTGTTTTTT. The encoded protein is CASSEQQGGEEEKLFF.

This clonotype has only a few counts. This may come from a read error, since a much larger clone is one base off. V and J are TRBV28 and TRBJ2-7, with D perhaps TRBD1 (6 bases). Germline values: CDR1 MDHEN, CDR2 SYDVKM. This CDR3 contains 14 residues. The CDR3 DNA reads TGTGCCAGCAGTGGGGGCACCCTCCCCTACGAGCAGCACTTC. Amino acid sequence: CASSGGTLPYEQHF.

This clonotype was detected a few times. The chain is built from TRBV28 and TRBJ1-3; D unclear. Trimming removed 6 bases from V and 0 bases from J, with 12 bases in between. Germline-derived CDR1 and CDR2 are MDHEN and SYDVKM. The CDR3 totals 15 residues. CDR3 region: CASRDQYISGNTIYF. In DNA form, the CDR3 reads TGTGCCAGCAGGGACCAGTATATCTCTGGAAACACCATATATTTT.

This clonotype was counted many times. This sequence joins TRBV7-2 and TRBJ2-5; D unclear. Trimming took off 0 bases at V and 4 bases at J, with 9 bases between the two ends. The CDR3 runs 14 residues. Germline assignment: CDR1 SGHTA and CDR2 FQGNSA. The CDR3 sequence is CASSLAMLGETQYF. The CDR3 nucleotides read TGTGCCAGCAGCTTAGCTATGCTAGGAGAGACCCAGTACTTC.